The 6 T cell receptor beta chains in this list originate from one sample, sequenced in a study of T cell changes during pregnancy in multiple sclerosis. Assay used: immunoSEQ multiplex PCR; TCRdb lists only in-frame clones, some missing. Of around 37,000 clones listed, around 92% are singletons. The sample was CD8+ T cells from peripheral blood mononuclear cells, taken in the second trimester of pregnancy. The receptors here all came from a female donor with multiple sclerosis, enrolled in a pregnancy study.

The rearrangement links TRBV30 to TRBJ2-2, with 11 bases matching TRBD1. This CDR3 contains 17 residues. J gave up 3 bases and V 1 base, and 7 bases lay outside the gene matches. Germline V gene sequence: CDR1 GTSNPN, CDR2 SVGIG (reference sequence). CDR3 in DNA: TGTGCCTGGAGTGGATTCCGGGACAGGGGGTACACCGGGGAGCTGTTTTTT. It encodes CAWSGFRDRGYTGELFF.

This clone was recorded once. V is TRBV19 and J is TRBJ1-5, with 9 positions matching TRBD1. Germline-derived CDR1 and CDR2 are LNHDA and SQIVND (reference sequence). The CDR3 extends over 15 amino acids. Germline trimming cut 3 bases from V and 4 bases from J; bases unmatched to any gene: 4. Here the CDR3 reads CASSMTGGRNQPQHF. The CDR3 region has the DNA TGTGCCAGTAGTATGACAGGGGGACGGAATCAGCCCCAGCATTTT.

The chain has TRBV7-6 and TRBJ1-2; 9 bases fit TRBD1. CDR1 is SGHVS, CDR2 FNYEAQ, per germline. CDR3 size: 14 residues. V was pared by 5 bases and J by 10 bases, with 11 bases of the junction left unmatched. The DNA of the CDR3 is TGTGCCAGCAGCCCTGGGACAGGGAAAGATGCCTACACCTTC. Translated: CASSPGTGKDAYTF.

This chain connects TRBV6-1 to TRBJ2-7; 7 nucleotides line up with TRBD2. Germline loops: CDR1 MNHNS, CDR2 SASEGT. The CDR3 loop spans 15 amino acids. Trimming removed 1 base from V and 2 bases from J; junction bases left unmatched: 5. The CDR3 loop is CASSEEVAGPYEQYF. CDR3 DNA: TGTGCCAGCAGTGAAGAGGTAGCGGGCCCCTACGAGCAGTACTTC.

The V and J genes are TRBV10-3 and TRBJ2-1; 8 bases are a match to TRBD2. The CDR3 runs to 15 residues. The V gene end was trimmed by 5 bases and the J gene end by 7 bases; junction bases not matched to a gene: 10. In germline, CDR1 is ENHRY, CDR2 SYGVKD. The CDR3 DNA reads TGTGCCATCAGTCAGGGACTAGTGGGGCTTAATGAGCAGTTCTTC. Translated, it gives CAISQGLVGLNEQFF.

The chain uses TRBV9 and TRBJ2-7; TRBD2 is a possible D gene (6 bases). CDR1 and CDR2 (germline): SGDLS, YYNGEE. The CDR3 sequence is 15 residues long. The V end lost 4 bases, the J end lost 4 bases, and 18 bases lay between the germline ends. CDR3 DNA: TGTGCCAGCAGCTTCAGCGGGTCAGGGCATTACGAGCAGTACTTC. It codes for CASSFSGSGHYEQYF.